This T cell receptor (beta chain) was captured in a study of regulatory T cells in long-lasting Graves disease. Trimming removed 4 bases from V and 3 bases from J, with 7 bases in between. The CDR3 sequence is 13 residues long. CDR1 is SNHLY and CDR2 is FYNNEI in the germline V gene. Stated time point: newly diagnosed GD, antithyroid drugs for less than 3 months. PBMC RNA served as the TCR library source. This clonotype was found many times. Arm-PCR of CDR3 regions and iRepertoire HTBI primers were the basis on which TCR beta libraries were built. Using its own MiXCR run on the multiplex PCR reads, TCRdb lists one record per CDR3 protein. The table includes 400,000 to 500,000 distinct CDR3 sequences, 14% detected once. This sample also appeared in a second study, on T cells in Graves' hyperthyroidism and ophthalmopathy. Per that study: For Graves' hyperthyroidism to be stable, ophthalmopathy could not progress within 18 months.

This sample comprised peripheral blood mononuclear cells (PBMCs), obtained at new diagnosis, from a patient treated with antithyroid drugs. The chain employs TRBV2 and TRBJ1-5; a possible D gene is TRBD1 (5 bases). The sequence was collected from a woman in her fifties or sixties with Graves disease. The chain's CDR3 is CASSGGVNQPQHF. The CDR3 DNA sequence: TGTGCCAGCAGTGGGGGGGTCAATCAGCCCCAGCATTTT.